This T cell receptor (beta chain) originates from a study of blood T cell repertoires in COVID-19. Study-wide background: From T cells, B-cell-depleted T cells, or PBMCs came the material, which was cDNA or gDNA.

In the original processing: Estimation of nucleated cell counts relied on the amplification of reference gene primers. Sequencing used immunoSEQ multiplex PCR; TCRdb keeps in-frame clones, though not all of them. V, J and clone size are taken as reported in that table, and D and trimming were inferred from the DNA itself. The sample has 60,000 to 85,000 clones; 65% to 90% are singletons. The CDR3 spans 13 residues. Germline V CDR1 and CDR2: MNHEY, SMNVEV (reference sequence). Trimming stripped 6 bases from V and 1 base from J, with 10 bases between. The sequenced sample was peripheral blood. The TCR was taken from a human donor in a cohort sampled during active COVID-19. The chain employs TRBV27 and TRBJ2-7; perhaps TRBD1 as D (5 bases). CDR3 loop: CASRGPGSYEQYF. In nucleotides, the CDR3 is TGTGCCAGCAGGGGCCCAGGGTCCTACGAGCAGTACTTC.